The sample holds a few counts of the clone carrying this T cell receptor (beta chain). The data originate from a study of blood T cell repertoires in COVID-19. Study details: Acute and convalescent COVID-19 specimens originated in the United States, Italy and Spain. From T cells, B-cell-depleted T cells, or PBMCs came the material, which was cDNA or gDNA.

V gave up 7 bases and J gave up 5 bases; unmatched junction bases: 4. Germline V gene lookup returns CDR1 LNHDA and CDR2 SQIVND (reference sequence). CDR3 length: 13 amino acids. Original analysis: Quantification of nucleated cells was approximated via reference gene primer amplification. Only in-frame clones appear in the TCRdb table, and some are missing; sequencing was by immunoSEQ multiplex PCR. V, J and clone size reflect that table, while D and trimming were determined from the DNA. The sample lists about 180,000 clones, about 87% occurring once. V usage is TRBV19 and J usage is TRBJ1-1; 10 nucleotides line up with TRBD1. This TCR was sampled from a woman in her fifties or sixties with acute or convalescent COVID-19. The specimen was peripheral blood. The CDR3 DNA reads TGTGCCAGTAAGACAGGGGGCAGGACTGAAGCTTTCTTT. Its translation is CASKTGGRTEAFF.